Here is one TCR beta chain with its context. Its antigen is not known. TCR beta CDR3 regions were amplified from RNA. The TCR CDR3 first-round RT-PCR relied on the HTBI primer set. TCRdb processed the multiplex PCR reads anew with MiXCR; each CDR3 protein has one entry. The repertoire holds hundreds of thousands of distinct CDR3 sequences, with 14% as singletons. Aged 18 to 65, the patients had hyperthyroidism that was newly diagnosed and had lasted under 2 months. These data are taken from a study of T cells in Graves' hyperthyroidism and ophthalmopathy. As for the study in general: Blood was drawn when the patient was first diagnosed and still untreated. Study observations and caveats: A model of 13 V-J pairs discriminated ophthalmopathy from stable hyperthyroidism.

The CDR3 extends over 13 amino acids. J was trimmed by 4 bases and V by 7 bases; bases with no gene match: 5. Germline V lookup: CDR1 LNHDA, CDR2 SQIVND (reference sequence). The rearrangement links TRBV19 to TRBJ2-5; 8 bases match TRBD1. The receptor comes from a woman under 30 with Graves' hyperthyroidism. Material: blood. The CDR3 sequence is CASNAGGSETQYF. The CDR3, as DNA: TGTGCCAGTAACGCAGGGGGCTCAGAGACCCAGTACTTC.